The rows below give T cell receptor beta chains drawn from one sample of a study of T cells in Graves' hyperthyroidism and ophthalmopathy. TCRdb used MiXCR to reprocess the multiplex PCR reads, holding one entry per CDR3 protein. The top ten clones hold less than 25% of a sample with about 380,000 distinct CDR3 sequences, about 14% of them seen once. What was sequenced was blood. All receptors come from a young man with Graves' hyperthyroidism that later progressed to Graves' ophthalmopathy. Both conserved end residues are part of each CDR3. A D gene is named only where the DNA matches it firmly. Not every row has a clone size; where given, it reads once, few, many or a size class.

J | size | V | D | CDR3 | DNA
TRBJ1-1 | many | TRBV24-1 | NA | CATSHSEAFF | TGTGCCACCAGTCACAGTGAAGCTTTCTTT
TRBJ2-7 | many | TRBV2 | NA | CASSEVGREMEYEQYF | TGTGCCAGCAGTGAAGTGGGCAGGGAGATGGAATACGAGCAGTACTTC
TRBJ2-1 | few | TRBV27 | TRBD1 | CASSLNTQGDEQFF | TGTGCCAGCAGTTTAAACACACAGGGGGATGAGCAGTTCTTC
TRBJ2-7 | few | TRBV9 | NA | CASSPGPGPYEQYF | TGTGCCAGCAGCCCGGGCCCCGGCCCATACGAGCAGTACTTC
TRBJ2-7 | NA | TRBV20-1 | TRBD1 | CSAGGQGALDEQYF | TGCAGTGCTGGCGGCCAGGGGGCTTTGGACGAGCAGTACTTC
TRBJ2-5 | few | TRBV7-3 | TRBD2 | CASSSRTSGGAGETQYF | TGTGCCAGCAGCTCCCGGACTAGCGGGGGGGCCGGGGAGACCCAGTACTTC
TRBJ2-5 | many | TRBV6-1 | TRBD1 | CASSPRTGRETQYF | TGTGCCAGCAGTCCGCGGACAGGGAGAGAGACCCAGTACTTC
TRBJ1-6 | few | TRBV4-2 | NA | CASSQDRQGPNSPLHF | TGTGCCAGCAGCCAAGATCGGCAGGGCCCAAATTCACCCCTCCACTTT
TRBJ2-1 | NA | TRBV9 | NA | CASSVVGDTLRNEQFF | TGTGCCAGCAGCGTAGTCGGGGATACCCTCCGGAATGAGCAGTTCTTC
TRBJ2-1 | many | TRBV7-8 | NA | CASSLAGKSSYNEQFF | TGTGCCAGCAGCTTGGCCGGCAAAAGCTCCTACAATGAGCAGTTCTTC
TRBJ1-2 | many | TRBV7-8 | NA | CASSLAWPGQAGDGYTF | TGTGCCAGCAGCTTAGCTTGGCCAGGCCAAGCGGGTGATGGCTACACCTTC
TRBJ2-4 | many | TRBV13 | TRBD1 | CASSSGTGIQYF | TGTGCCAGCAGCTCAGGGACAGGAATTCAGTACTTC
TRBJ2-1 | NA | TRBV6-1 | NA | CASSPTPAGILYNEQFF | TGTGCCAGCAGCCCAACCCCGGCAGGGATACTCTACAATGAGCAGTTCTTC
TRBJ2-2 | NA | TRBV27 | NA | CASSFGSNTGELFF | TGTGCCAGCAGTTTCGGGTCAAACACCGGGGAGCTGTTTTTT
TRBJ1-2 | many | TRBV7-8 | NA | CASSLSAAPNYGYTF | TGTGCCAGCAGCTTATCGGCAGCCCCTAACTATGGCTACACCTTC
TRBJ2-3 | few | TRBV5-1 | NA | CASSLMVDTDTQYF | TGCGCCAGCAGCTTGATGGTGGACACAGATACGCAGTATTTT
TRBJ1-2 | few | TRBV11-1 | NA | CASSLLEGNYGYTF | TGTGCCAGCAGCTTATTGGAGGGGAACTATGGCTACACCTTC
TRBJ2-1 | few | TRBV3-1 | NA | CASSQSRGNEQFF | TGTGCCAGCAGCCAGTCCCGTGGCAATGAGCAGTTCTTC
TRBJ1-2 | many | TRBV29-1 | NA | CSVANRPYGYTF | TGCAGCGTCGCAAACCGTCCCTATGGCTACACCTTC
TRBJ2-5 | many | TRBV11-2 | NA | CASSLPLGTGQETQYF | TGTGCCAGCAGCTTACCCCTTGGGACCGGTCAAGAGACCCAGTACTTC
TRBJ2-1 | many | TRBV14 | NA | CASSQDQVRWNEQFF | TGTGCCAGCAGCCAAGATCAGGTACGATGGAATGAGCAGTTCTTC
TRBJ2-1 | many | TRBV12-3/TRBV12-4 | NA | CASSLWLEYNEQFF | TGTGCCAGCAGTTTATGGCTAGAGTACAATGAGCAGTTCTTC
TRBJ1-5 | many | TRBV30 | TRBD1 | CAWSKDRGVHQPQHF | TGTGCCTGGAGTAAGGACAGGGGAGTACATCAGCCCCAGCATTTT
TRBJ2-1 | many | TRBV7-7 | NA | CASSSDVGNEQFF | TGTGCTAGCAGCTCAGATGTGGGGAATGAGCAGTTCTTC
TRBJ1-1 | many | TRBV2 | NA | CASDSVGEKATEAFF | TGTGCCAGCGACTCCGTAGGGGAGAAGGCCACTGAAGCTTTCTTT
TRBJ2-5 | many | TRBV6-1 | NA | CASSPTWGVQETQYF | TGTGCCAGCAGTCCCACCTGGGGAGTACAAGAGACCCAGTACTTC
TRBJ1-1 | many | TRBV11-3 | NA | CASTAALGTEAFF | TGTGCCAGCACAGCAGCCTTGGGCACTGAAGCTTTCTTT
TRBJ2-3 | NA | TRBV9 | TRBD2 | CASSVGGLAGAGDTQYF | TGTGCCAGCAGCGTAGGGGGGCTAGCGGGGGCGGGAGATACGCAGTATTTT
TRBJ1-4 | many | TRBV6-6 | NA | CASSYSIKSTGQNEKLFF | TGTGCCAGCAGTTACTCGATTAAGTCGACAGGCCAGAATGAAAAACTGTTTTTT
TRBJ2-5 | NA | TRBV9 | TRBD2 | CASSVVAGGLETQYF | TGTGCCAGCAGCGTAGTAGCGGGGGGCCTTGAGACCCAGTACTTC
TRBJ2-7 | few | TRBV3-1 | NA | CASSQGTSRRTHTYEQYF | TGTGCCAGCAGCCAAGGGACCAGTCGCCGGACTCACACCTACGAGCAGTACTTC
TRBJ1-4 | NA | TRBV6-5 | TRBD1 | CASSYSAGGGEKLFF | TGTGCCAGCAGTTACTCTGCAGGGGGAGGTGAAAAACTGTTTTTT
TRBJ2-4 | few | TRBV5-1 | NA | CASSPGPWANIQYF | TGCGCCAGCAGCCCGGGACCCTGGGCGAACATTCAGTACTTC
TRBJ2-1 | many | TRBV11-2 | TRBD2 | CASSLLWTSGYNEQFF | TGTGCCAGCAGCCTACTCTGGACTAGCGGCTACAATGAGCAGTTCTTC
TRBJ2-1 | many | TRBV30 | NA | CAWSVRAASSYNEQFF | TGTGCCTGGAGTGTACGAGCGGCCAGCTCCTACAATGAGCAGTTCTTC
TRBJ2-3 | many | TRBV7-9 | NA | CASSPRSGNTDTQYF | TGTGCCAGCAGCCCAAGGTCAGGGAACACAGATACGCAGTATTTT
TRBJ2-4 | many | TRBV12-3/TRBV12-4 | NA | CASSSGDLAKNIQYF | TGTGCCAGCAGTTCAGGCGATCTAGCCAAAAACATTCAGTACTTC
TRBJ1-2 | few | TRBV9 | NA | CASSVEGPNYGYTF | TGTGCCAGCAGCGTAGAGGGGCCCAACTATGGCTACACCTTC
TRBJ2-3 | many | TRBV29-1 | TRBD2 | CSVESASGSTDTQYF | TGCAGCGTTGAATCGGCTAGCGGGAGCACAGATACGCAGTATTTT
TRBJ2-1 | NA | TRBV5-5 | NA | CASSLTDQGVGNEQFF | TGTGCCAGCAGCCTCACTGATCAGGGAGTTGGCAATGAGCAGTTCTTC
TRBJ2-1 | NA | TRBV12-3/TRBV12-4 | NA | CASSLAAFDNEQFF | TGTGCCAGCAGTTTAGCGGCTTTCGACAATGAGCAGTTCTTC
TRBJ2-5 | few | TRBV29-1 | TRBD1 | CSALVSGGETQYF | TGCAGCGCCCTGGTGTCAGGGGGAGAGACCCAGTACTTC
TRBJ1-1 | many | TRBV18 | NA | CASSPKGHTEAFF | TGTGCCAGCTCACCAAAGGGACACACTGAAGCTTTCTTT
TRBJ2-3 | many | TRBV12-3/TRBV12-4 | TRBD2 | CASSLGLAGTSTDTQYF | TGTGCCAGCAGTTTAGGTCTAGCGGGAACAAGCACAGATACGCAGTATTTT
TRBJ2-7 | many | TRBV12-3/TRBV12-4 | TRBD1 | CASMGQSYEQYF | TGTGCCAGCATGGGACAGTCCTACGAGCAGTACTTC
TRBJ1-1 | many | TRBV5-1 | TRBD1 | CASSIGTVNTEAFF | TGCGCCAGCAGCATCGGGACAGTGAACACTGAAGCTTTCTTT
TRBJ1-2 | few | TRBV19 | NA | CASSMGADYGYTF | TGTGCCAGTAGTATGGGGGCAGACTATGGCTACACCTTC
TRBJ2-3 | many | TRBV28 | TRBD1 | CASTGTGLTDTQYF | TGTGCCAGTACCGGGACAGGTTTAACAGATACGCAGTATTTT
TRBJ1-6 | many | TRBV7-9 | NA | CASSRDNSPLHF | TGTGCCAGCAGCCGGGATAATTCACCCCTCCACTTT
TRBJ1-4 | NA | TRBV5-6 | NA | CASSLVGQNEKLFF | TGTGCCAGCAGCTTGGTAGGCCAGAATGAAAAACTGTTTTTT
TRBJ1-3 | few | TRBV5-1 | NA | CASRAGTSGNTIYF | TGCGCCAGCAGAGCAGGGACCTCTGGAAACACCATATATTTT